The subject of this entry is one TCR beta chain. Its antigen is as yet unknown. The Oncomine TCR Beta short-read assay generated sequence data from the DNA of cultured CD4+ T cells. Genomic DNA was isolated from CD4+ T cells that had been cultured. TCRdb fed the PCR reads into MiXCR, producing one record per CDR3 protein. Among 15,000 to 20,000 distinct CDR3 sequences listed, 49% were seen once. V dropped 0 bases and J dropped 5 bases, with 10 bases sitting between them. The CDR3 is 14 residues long. As to treatment: roughly ten-day PBMC culture with coronavirus spike peptide pools or control peptides (ViraFEST assay). Each of days 3 and 7 saw half the medium replaced by fresh IL-2 medium. Negative selection recovered the CD4+ T cells once they had spent more than 8 days in culture. The data are from a study of vaccination and CD4 T cells after COVID-19. The overall study: Diagnosis preceded the drawing of post-COVID samples by a median roughly 93 days (range 35 to 161).

The TCR was taken from a human donor who had recovered from COVID-19. The gene calls are TRBV12-3 or TRBV12-4 and TRBJ2-5; D not resolved. Sequences were obtained from CD4+ T cells from blood, cultured in vitro. The CDR3 DNA reads TGTGCCAGCAGTTTAGCGCTTGGTAGGGAGACCCAGTACTTC. It codes for CASSLALGRETQYF.